The next 9 T cell receptor beta chains were all read from a single sample in a study of blood T cell repertoires in COVID-19. Measured with immunoSEQ multiplex PCR; TCRdb has only the in-frame clones, and not every one. The sample includes around 120,000 clones, roughly nine tenths of them seen just once. Sample: peripheral blood. These receptors were taken from a man in his sixties with COVID-19, enrolled during active disease.

This chain joins TRBV5-1 and TRBJ2-1; 11 bases match TRBD2. Per germline, CDR1 SGHRS and CDR2 YFSETQ. V lost 4 bases and J lost 3; bases outside the gene matches: 3. The CDR3 spans 15 residues. Here the CDR3 reads CASSATSGSYNEQFF. In nucleotides, the CDR3 is TGCGCCAGCAGCGCTACTAGCGGGAGCTACAATGAGCAGTTCTTC.

The chain recombines TRBV28 with TRBJ1-4; D is unclear. Deletions cut 2 bases from V and 10 bases from J, with 5 bases between. The CDR3 consists of 11 residues. Germline CDR1 is MDHEN and CDR2 is SYDVKM. CDR3 in DNA: TGTGCCAGCAGTTTAACTCGAAAACTGTTTTTT. Translating gives CASSLTRKLFF.

The J gene is TRBJ2-7, the V gene TRBV18; 13 bases align to TRBD2. Losses at the gene ends were 4 bases for V and 3 bases for J; bases not matched to a gene: 6. Germline values: CDR1 KGHSH, CDR2 LQKENI. This CDR3 comprises 16 residues. CDR3 sequence (DNA): TGTGCCAGCTCACACGGACTAGCGGGAGAGCTCTACGAGCAGTACTTC. Translating it yields CASSHGLAGELYEQYF.

The V gene is TRBV7-9, the J gene TRBJ1-1; D possibly corresponds to TRBD1 (5 bases). Germline V CDR1 and CDR2: SEHNR, FQNEAQ (reference sequence). V lost 5 bases and J 1 base, leaving 11 bases between the germline ends. This CDR3 comprises 14 residues. In nucleotides, the CDR3 is TGTGCCAGCAGCCAGATAGACAGGAACACTGAAGCTTTCTTT. As protein: CASSQIDRNTEAFF.

V and J are TRBV28 and TRBJ2-1; D remains ambiguous. Between the trimmed V and J ends, which lost 7 bases and 0 bases, there was a span of 10 bases. CDR3 length: 14 amino acids. Germline V lookup: CDR1 MDHEN, CDR2 SYDVKM. The CDR3 here is CASIRTASYNEQFF. CDR3 bases: TGTGCCAGCATCCGTACAGCCTCCTACAATGAGCAGTTCTTC.

CDR3 sequence (DNA): TGTGCCACCAGCAGAGAGGGGACTACCTCCTACAATGAGCAGTTCTTC. Amino acids: CATSREGTTSYNEQFF. This sequence joins TRBV15 and TRBJ2-1; TRBD2 matches 7 bases. The CDR3 totals 16 residues. In germline, CDR1 is LNHNV, CDR2 YYDKDF (reference sequence). Trimming took 0 bases from V and 0 from J; bases not matched to a gene: 2. Full variable domain (missing parts from reference TRBV15 and TRBJ2-1): DAMVIQNPRYQVTQFGKPVTLSCSQTLNHNVMYWYQQKSSQAPKLLFHYYDKDFNNEADTPDNFQSRRPNTSFCFLDIRSPGLGDTAMYLCATSREGTTSYNEQFFGPGTRLTVL.

The rearrangement links TRBV24-1 to TRBJ2-3, with D uncertain. The germline CDR1 and CDR2 sequences are KGHDR and SFDVKD. V gave up 4 bases and J gave up 2 bases, with 15 bases separating them. This CDR3 spans 16 amino acids. CDR3 protein: CATSDPTGSNTDTQYF. For the CDR3, the DNA is TGTGCCACCAGTGACCCAACGGGTAGCAACACAGATACGCAGTATTTT.

The chain uses TRBV11-3 and TRBJ2-1; 9 bases are shared with TRBD2. This CDR3 has 12 residues. J lost 14 bases, V lost 1 base, and 3 bases had no gene match. CDR1 is SGHNT and CDR2 is YENEEA in the germline V gene. Here the CDR3 DNA reads TGTGCCAGCAGCTTAGGACTAGCGGAAGAGTTCTTC. Protein: CASSLGLAEEFF.

The chain carries TRBV5-1 and TRBJ1-4, with 9 bases identical to TRBD1. The CDR3 totals 15 residues. V dropped 0 bases and J dropped 8; count of bases not matched to a gene: 5. CDR1 and CDR2 from the germline V gene are SGHRS and YFSETQ. The CDR3 DNA reads as TGCGCCAGCAGCTTGGCCGGGACAGGGTTCGAAAAACTGTTTTTT. Its translation is CASSLAGTGFEKLFF.